One sample yielded the 2 T cell receptor beta chains listed below, sequenced in a study of cytomegalovirus exposure and HLA in healthy donors. The method was immunoSEQ multiplex PCR; TCRdb's version includes in-frame clones alone and lacks a portion of them. The sample holds more than 120,000 clones, 87% seen once. Sample: PBMCs. The receptors originated from a young man in good health and CMV-seropositive.

This clone was recorded once. The chain uses TRBV9 and TRBJ2-7; 7 bases agree with TRBD1. The V and J ends lost 0 bases and 6 bases, in that order; junction bases with no gene match: 15. The CDR3 totals 17 residues. Germline CDR1 reads SGDLS; CDR2 reads YYNGEE. The CDR3 is CASSVGDSLGYWGEQYF. For the CDR3, the DNA is TGTGCCAGCAGCGTAGGGGACAGCCTGGGCTATTGGGGCGAGCAGTACTTC.

V usage is TRBV28 and J usage is TRBJ2-7; possible D gene TRBD1, 6 bases. CDR1 and CDR2 from the germline V gene are MDHEN and SYDVKM. This CDR3 spans 13 amino acids. The V end was cut by 5 bases, the J end by 6 bases, with 14 bases between. The CDR3, as DNA: TGTGCCAGCAGTGCCCATAACAGGGCCGAGCAGTACTTC. This encodes CASSAHNRAEQYF.